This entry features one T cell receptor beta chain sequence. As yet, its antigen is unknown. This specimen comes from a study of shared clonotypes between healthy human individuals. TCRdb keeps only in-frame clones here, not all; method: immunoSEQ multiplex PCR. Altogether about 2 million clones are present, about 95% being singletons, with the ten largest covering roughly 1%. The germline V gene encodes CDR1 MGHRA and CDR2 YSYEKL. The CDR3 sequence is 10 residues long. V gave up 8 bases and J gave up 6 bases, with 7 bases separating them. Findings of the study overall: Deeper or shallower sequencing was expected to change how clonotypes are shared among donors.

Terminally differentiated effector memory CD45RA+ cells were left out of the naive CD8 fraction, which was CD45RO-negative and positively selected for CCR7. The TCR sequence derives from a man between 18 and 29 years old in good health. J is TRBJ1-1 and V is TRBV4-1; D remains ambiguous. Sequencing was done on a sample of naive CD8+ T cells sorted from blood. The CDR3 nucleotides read TGCGCCAGCGGCGGCGCTGAAGCTTTCTTT. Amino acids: CASGGAEAFF.